The 2 T cell receptor beta chains given below trace back to one sample, sequenced in a study of Graves' ophthalmopathy and Graves' hyperthyroidism (dated by TCRdb to 2017 to 2018). This sample was sequenced with an Illumina HiSeq 2000. For repertoire sequencing, TCR beta CDR3 regions were amplified from RNA transcripts. The first round was an RT-PCR using HTBI primers with the Qiagen OneStep RT-PCR kit, and this first round was followed by a second-round multiplex PCR, then size selection and purification. TCRdb itself trimmed the public reads at Q25 with fastp, ran MiXCR and retained productive beta chains. When rows share a CDR3 protein, they turn into one entry using the most common DNA and genes. Recorded for this sample are about 660,000 distinct CDR3 sequences; about two fifths of them occurred a single time. 3% to 4% of the sample rests with the top ten. The sequencing input was peripheral blood. These receptors were obtained from an adult man with Graves' ophthalmopathy.

As to this clonotype: Just one base apart from a much larger clone, this may be a read error. The chain carries TRBV2 and TRBJ1-5, with unresolved D. Between the trimmed V and J ends, which lost 5 bases and 4 bases, there was a span of 15 bases. The CDR3 loop spans 15 amino acids. Germline V CDR1 and CDR2: SNHLY, FYNNEI. CDR3 DNA: TGTGCCAGCAGTTGGTCCCGCTTAGTGAATCAGCCCCAGCATTTT. Translation gives CASSWSRLVNQPQHF.

The chain recombines TRBV9 with TRBJ1-4; TRBD1 might be the D (5 bases). This CDR3 contains 16 residues. The germline V gene encodes CDR1 SGDLS and CDR2 YYNGEE. Between the trimmed V and J ends, which lost 3 bases and 4 bases, there was a span of 16 bases. DNA of the CDR3: TGTGCCAGCAGCGCTGGGGGAGGGCAGTATAATGAAAAACTGTTTTTT. It encodes CASSAGGGQYNEKLFF.